The T cell receptor (beta chain) described here comes from a study of PD-L1 blockade in urothelial cancer. On the study more broadly: Patients had undergone 0 to 3 prior chemotherapy regimens. Median blood clonality was 0.080, with 82,636 unique TCRs. The analyses of blood took place 3 weeks (second dose) and 6 weeks after treatment start.

Germline V lookup: CDR1 LNHDA, CDR2 SQIVND (reference sequence). The CDR3 consists of 16 residues. The germline V and J ends were trimmed by 1 base and 0 bases, with 10 bases remaining between them. Clones were read by immunoSEQ multiplex PCR, and TCRdb kept only the in-frame ones, dropping some. The sample records around 70,000 clones, around 80% being singletons. Sample: PBMCs, taken around atezolizumab (anti-PD-L1) treatment. This sequence joins TRBV19 and TRBJ2-1, with D tentatively TRBD2 (5 bases). The receptor comes from a man aged 65 to 85 with urothelial cancer. The CDR3 bases are TGTGCCAGTAGTATAGGGGCGGGCAGCTCCTACAATGAGCAGTTCTTC. Protein product: CASSIGAGSSYNEQFF.